This T cell receptor (beta chain) is from a study of response to subunit inactivated influenza vaccine. General observations from the study: Authors proposed each seasonal influenza vaccination draws in few new T cells.

This clonotype has only a few counts. The antigen remains undetermined. The CDR3 loop spans 15 amino acids. Germline V CDR1 and CDR2: DFQATT, SNEGSKA (reference sequence). V lost 0 bases, J lost 10 bases, and 8 bases stayed unmatched. TCRdb re-called the RT-PCR reads with MiXCR, one entry per CDR3 protein. The sample yields over 800,000 distinct CDR3 sequences, around 20% seen once. Sequencing was performed on PBMCs from blood, taken roughly 5 days after vaccination. The TCR originated in a middle-aged man who received an inactivated influenza vaccine. V usage is TRBV20-1 and J usage is TRBJ2-7, with TRBD2 matching 14 bases. The CDR3 here is CSARDMEGLAGDQYF. CDR3 nucleotides: TGCAGTGCTAGAGATATGGAGGGACTAGCGGGGGACCAGTACTTC.